The 6 T cell receptor beta chains below were found in one sample sequenced in a study of blood T cell repertoires in COVID-19. Clones were sequenced by immunoSEQ multiplex PCR, and TCRdb holds only the in-frame ones, with some missing. This table has more than 90,000 clones, more than 75% appearing once. The specimen sequenced was peripheral blood. Every receptor here comes from an older man with acute or convalescent COVID-19.

The chain uses TRBV29-1 and TRBJ1-1; D is possibly TRBD1 (6 bases). V was trimmed by 8 bases and J by 0 bases, leaving 25 bases between them. The CDR3 has 17 amino acids. CDR1 and CDR2 (germline): SQVTM, ANQGSEA. In nucleotides, the CDR3 is TGCAGCAGTCTTTCCGGGACAAGGCCTTACATGAACACTGAAGCTTTCTTT. Its translation is CSSLSGTRPYMNTEAFF.

V and J are TRBV19 and TRBJ1-1; D possibly corresponds to TRBD1 (6 bases). CDR1 is LNHDA, CDR2 SQIVND, per germline (reference sequence). The CDR3 is 13 amino acids. V shed 3 bases and J shed 7 bases, with 12 bases lying between them. The CDR3 is CASSIQGGGEAFF. The CDR3 DNA follows: TGTGCCAGTAGTATCCAGGGAGGGGGTGAAGCTTTCTTT.

The V call is TRBV30, the J call TRBJ2-3; D is undetermined. Trimming removed 5 bases from V and 0 bases from J, with 6 bases in between. The CDR3 sequence is 12 residues long. The germline V gene has CDR1 GTSNPN and CDR2 SVGIG (reference sequence). The CDR3, as DNA: TGTGCCTGGGGCGCGAGCACAGATACGCAGTATTTT. Amino acid sequence: CAWGASTDTQYF.

V gene TRBV18 combines with J gene TRBJ1-1; no definite D call. With 0 bases removed from V and 0 bases from J, the gap between germline ends came to 8 bases. The CDR3 has 15 residues. CDR1 is KGHSH and CDR2 is LQKENI in the germline V gene. CDR3 region: CASSPPRRMNTEAFF. The CDR3 DNA sequence: TGTGCCAGCTCACCACCGCGGCGGATGAACACTGAAGCTTTCTTT.

This chain links TRBV9 with TRBJ2-2; 9 nucleotides agree with TRBD1. The V gene end was trimmed by 5 bases and the J gene end by 4 bases; junction bases not matched to a gene: 6. This CDR3 is 15 amino acids long. In germline, CDR1 is SGDLS, CDR2 YYNGEE. CDR3 bases: TGTGCCAGCAGTCCGGGACAGGGTCTCACCGGGGAGCTGTTTTTT. Translating gives CASSPGQGLTGELFF.

The chain has TRBV7-2 and TRBJ2-3, with TRBD2 identical over 15 bases. Germline lookup yields CDR1 SGHTA and CDR2 FQGNSA. CDR3 length equals 17 residues. Trimming at V came to 5 bases and at J to 3 bases, leaving 6 bases not matched to a gene. The CDR3 sequence is CASSPWTSGGVTDTQYF. CDR3 nucleotides: TGTGCCAGCAGCCCCTGGACTAGCGGGGGGGTAACAGATACGCAGTATTTT.